Listed below are T cell receptor beta chains from one sample, sequenced in a study of tumor-infiltrating lymphocytes in primary liver carcinoma. MiXCR, applied by TCRdb to the multiplex PCR reads, yields one record per CDR3 protein. The sample consists of about 200,000 distinct CDR3 sequences, almost 65% of them appearing once. Input material: peripheral blood. Receptors were obtained from a woman between 55 and 75 years old with primary liver carcinoma and hepatitis B virus infection. CDR3s include the opening cysteine and the closing phenylalanine or tryptophan. Fields, in order: CDR3 length, J gene, V gene, CDR3 protein.

14	TRBJ1-1	TRBV30	CAWTIQEVNTEAFF
13	TRBJ1-4	TRBV11-2	CASSLDPREKLLF
12	TRBJ1-1	TRBV29-1	CSVVGGLAEAFF
15	TRBJ2-6	TRBV11-2	CASSLGGAGVNVPTF
15	TRBJ2-5	TRBV5-4	CASSLEPGVEETQYF
16	TRBJ2-7	TRBV5-8	CANSFLGPGTPYEQYF
13	TRBJ2-7	TRBV5-6	CASSRLAGGEQYF
15	TRBJ2-3	TRBV11-2	CASSDSGRFTDTRYF
15	TRBJ1-4	TRBV6-5	CATSYSDRPNVKLFF
14	TRBJ1-2	TRBV6-5	CARNQGQGDYGYTF
13	TRBJ2-5	TRBV29-1	CSGEGSARETQYF
14	TRBJ2-5	TRBV11-2	CASSLDSPGETQYF
15	TRBJ2-1	TRBV11-3	CASSPVTGSYDEQFF
19	TRBJ2-1	TRBV12-3/TRBV12-4	CASSAGLAGVGPRLNEQFF
14	TRBJ2-7	TRBV5-1	CASMMGDRTYKQYF
14	TRBJ1-3	TRBV5-1	CASASGRTGNTIYF
14	TRBJ1-1	TRBV6-5	CASSRDGSNTEAFF
15	TRBJ1-5	TRBV28	CASSLLGDTNQPPHF
15	TRBJ2-5	TRBV6-5	CASRRGTTGGVTQYF
17	TRBJ2-2	TRBV6-5	CASSYGLSQGENGELFF
16	TRBJ2-1	TRBV19	CASSTPYSGRRNEQFF
15	TRBJ2-1	TRBV6-5	CASSYSLAGGDEQFF
11	TRBJ2-7	TRBV6-1	CATQKTYKQYF
16	TRBJ1-6	TRBV29-1	CSVKFRDRRYNSSLHF
13	TRBJ2-2	TRBV11-2	CASSFVLSGKLFF
12	TRBJ2-1	TRBV28	CASSSYSNEQFF
14	TRBJ2-3	TRBV11-2	CASSQDRGPDTQYF
15	TRBJ1-4	TRBV6-1	CASRESTATNEKLFF
15	TRBJ2-2	TRBV11-1	CASSLSGVNTGELFF
17	TRBJ1-4	TRBV20-1	CSASNAAGDRGQEKLFF
17	TRBJ1-1	TRBV12-5	CASGFPLFLVSNTGAFF
16	TRBJ2-2	TRBV7-3	CASSLNGGTNTGELFF
12	TRBJ1-1	TRBV10-3	CAISETATEAFF
20	NA	TRBV11-2	CASSRSFGTSSPLGPYEQYF
15	TRBJ2-1	TRBV11-2	CASSPSPGLYIEQFF
17	TRBJ2-1	TRBV11-2	CASSSLLTSGSDNEQFF
15	TRBJ2-7	TRBV11-2	CASRPVRDLTYEQYF
15	TRBJ2-1	TRBV18	CASSPQSGRSGEQFF
13	TRBJ1-5	TRBV30	CAWSRQGGGPQHF
14	TRBJ2-5	TRBV11-2	CTSSLGRAGETRYF
15	TRBJ2-1	TRBV28	CASSLHTSGRREQFF
10	TRBJ1-1	TRBV29-1	CSCRTTEAYF
15	TRBJ2-2	TRBV19	CAAGLAGGYTGELFF
11	TRBJ2-7	TRBV2	CASRSGYEQYF
17	TRBJ1-1	TRBV14	CASSLTQGGFRGSEAFF
18	TRBJ2-6	TRBV11-2	CASNLGQGGISGANVLTF
15	TRBJ2-1	TRBV6-5	CASSYNGQGRNEQFF
15	TRBJ2-7	TRBV5-4	CASSPGGTPTYEQNF